These 30 T cell receptor beta chains came from one sample sequenced in a study of beta chain features in type 1 diabetes (dated by TCRdb to 2017 to 2018). The receptor library was made with the immunoSEQ multiplex PCR assay. The entire amount of isolated RNA was reverse transcribed using the High Capacity cDNA Reverse Transcription Kit, so the sequenced TCRB transcripts were expressed ones. Held by TCRdb, this immuneACCESS table contains in-frame sequences only and omits some clones. Under half of the omission traces to an unresolved V gene where checked; the cause of the rest is unknown. A total of around 280,000 clones appear in this sample, 8% of them only once. The ten largest clonotypes hold over 0.8% of the sample. The sample comprised central memory CD4+ T cells from blood. The receptors stem from a woman between 18 and 29 years old in good health.

This clone has only a few counts. The chain has TRBV27 and TRBJ2-4; 12 nucleotides agree with TRBD2. This CDR3 region has 16 residues. CDR1 and CDR2 (germline): MNHEY, SMNVEV (reference sequence). V shed 4 bases and J 3 bases; nucleotides not matched to a gene: 4. CDR3: CASSSLAGGRKNIQYF. CDR3 DNA: TGTGCCAGCAGTTCACTAGCGGGAGGTCGCAAAAACATTCAGTACTTC.

This clone showed up many times. The chain carries TRBV6-5 and TRBJ2-5; D perhaps matches TRBD1 (6 bases). Trimming stripped 7 bases from V and 5 bases from J, with 11 bases between. CDR1 MNHEY and CDR2 SVGAGI come from the germline V gene. The CDR3 has 12 amino acids. The CDR3 reads CASMTGYETQYF. CDR3 bases: TGTGCCAGCATGACAGGTTATGAGACCCAGTACTTC.

This clone was detected many times. Other DNA sequences within the sample encode an identical CDR3. CDR3 protein: CASSLTTDYEQYF. The CDR3 DNA sequence: TGTGCCAGCAGCTTGACTACTGACTACGAGCAGTACTTC. V usage is TRBV11-2 and J usage is TRBJ2-7, with TRBD2 as a possible D gene (5 bases). The V gene lost 3 bases and the J gene lost 3 bases, with 9 bases spanning the gap. The length of the CDR3 is 13 residues. Germline V lookup: CDR1 SGHAT, CDR2 FQNNGV.

This clone came up many times. The V gene is TRBV28, the J gene TRBJ2-7, with 8 positions matching TRBD1. Germline V gene data show CDR1 as MDHEN and CDR2 as SYDVKM. This CDR3 spans 13 amino acids. Losses at the gene ends were 6 bases for V and 2 bases for J; bases not matched to a gene: 3. The DNA of the CDR3 is TGTGCCAGCAGACTACAGGGGGCCTACGAGCAGTACGTC. Translation gives CASRLQGAYEQYV.

This clone appeared a few times. The J gene is TRBJ2-2, the V gene TRBV9; TRBD2 aligns across 7 bases. The ends lost 1 base at V and 6 bases at J; junction bases unmatched: 3. The CDR3 contains 14 residues. Germline CDR1 reads SGDLS; CDR2 reads YYNGEE. The CDR3 reads CASSVTGLAGELFF. In DNA form, the CDR3 reads TGTGCCAGCAGCGTAACCGGACTAGCCGGGGAGCTGTTTTTT.

The table lists this clone with a few counts. V and J are TRBV7-2 and TRBJ2-3, with a tentative D call TRBD1 (6 bases). CDR1 SGHTA and CDR2 FQGNSA come from the germline V gene. V dropped 6 bases and J dropped 3 bases, with 16 bases sitting between them. CDR3 length: 15 amino acids. In nucleotides, the CDR3 is TGTGCCAGCAGTCAACACTACAGGGTTACAGATACGCAGTATTTT. Protein: CASSQHYRVTDTQYF.

This clone was counted many times. This chain uses TRBV5-1 with TRBJ1-6; unclear D gene. From germline, CDR1 is SGHRS and CDR2 YFSETQ. The CDR3 runs 14 residues. V gave up 3 bases and J gave up 6 bases, with 10 bases separating them. CDR3 loop: CASSSGRSNSPLHF. The CDR3 DNA sequence: TGCGCCAGCAGCTCTGGAAGGTCTAATTCACCCCTCCACTTT.

The chain carries TRBV29-1 and TRBJ1-1; D remains unclear. The length of the CDR3 is 11 residues. Germline CDR1 reads SQVTM; CDR2 reads ANQGSEA. Trimming removed 5 bases from V and 2 bases from J, with 6 bases in between. CDR3 DNA sequence: TGCAGCGTTTCCCGTAACACTGAAGCTTTCTTT. Residues: CSVSRNTEAFF. Looking up the rest from reference TRBV29-1 and TRBJ1-1 gives the full variable domain: SAVISQKPSRDICQRGTSLTIQCQVDSQVTMMFWYRQQPGQSLTLIATANQGSEATYESGFVIDKFPISRPNLTFSTLTVSNMSPEDSSIYLCSVSRNTEAFFGQGTRLTVV.

This clone was seen a handful of times. The genes are TRBV18 and TRBJ2-7; D not certain. Germline CDR1 reads KGHSH; CDR2 reads LQKENI. V was clipped by 3 bases and J by 3 bases, with 12 bases between them. The CDR3 loop spans 14 amino acids. CDR3 nucleotides: TGTGCCAGCTCACCTTCACCCAGAAGCTACGAGCAGTACGTC. Its protein is CASSPSPRSYEQYV.

This clone was counted only a few times. The gene calls are TRBV27 and TRBJ2-5; the D is unclear. Trimming took 0 bases from V and 5 from J, leaving 4 bases between them. Germline assignment: CDR1 MNHEY and CDR2 SMNVEV (reference sequence). The CDR3 runs to 12 residues. The CDR3 reads CASSLSGETQYF. CDR3 nucleotide sequence: TGTGCCAGCAGTTTATCCGGCGAGACCCAGTACTTC.

V gene TRBV7-2 combines with J gene TRBJ2-7; D assignment may be TRBD1 or TRBD2 (5 bases each). V was cut by 5 bases and J by 5 bases, with 22 bases left in between. Germline assignment: CDR1 SGHTA and CDR2 FQGNSA. The CDR3 is 16 amino acids. CDR3 sequence reads: CASSPNSWGWGDEQYF. As DNA, the CDR3 is TGTGCCAGCAGCCCCAATTCGTGGGGGTGGGGAGACGAGCAGTACTTC. Full variable domain (missing parts from reference TRBV7-2 and TRBJ2-7): GAGVSQSPSNKVTEKGKDVELRCDPISGHTALYWYRQSLGQGLEFLIYFQGNSAPDKSGLPSDRFSAERTGGSVSTLTIQRTQQEDSAVYLCASSPNSWGWGDEQYFGPGTRLTVT.

The sample holds a few counts of this clone. This sequence joins TRBV5-6 and TRBJ2-5, with 9 positions matching TRBD2. The germline V gene has CDR1 SGHDT and CDR2 YYEEEE. J was trimmed by 5 bases and V by 3 bases; bases with no gene match: 5. The CDR3 consists of 14 residues. CDR3 protein: CASSYRTSEETQYF. CDR3 coding DNA: TGTGCCAGCAGCTATAGGACTAGCGAGGAGACCCAGTACTTC.

V and J are TRBV9 and TRBJ2-2; D is perhaps TRBD2 (5 bases). The CDR3 runs to 14 residues. Between the trimmed V and J ends, which lost 3 bases and 2 bases, there was a span of 8 bases. Germline V gene lookup returns CDR1 SGDLS and CDR2 YYNGEE. The CDR3 bases are TGTGCCAGCAGCGCCGGGGTAAACACCGGGGAGCTGTTTTTT. It encodes CASSAGVNTGELFF. Filled out from reference TRBV9 and TRBJ2-2, the complete variable domain reads DSGVTQTPKHLITATGQRVTLRCSPRSGDLSVYWYQQSLDQGLQFLIQYYNGEERAKGNILERFSAQQFPDLHSELNLSSLELGDSALYFCASSAGVNTGELFFGEGSRLTVL.

J is TRBJ1-1 and V is TRBV29-1; no reliable D call. Germline CDR1 reads SQVTM; CDR2 reads ANQGSEA. The CDR3 is 13 residues long. With 4 bases removed from V and 0 bases from J, the gap between germline ends came to 9 bases. CDR3 in DNA: TGCAGCGTTGCTTGGTACTTGAACACTGAAGCTTTCTTT. Protein product: CSVAWYLNTEAFF.

The chain employs TRBV10-3 and TRBJ2-5; the match to TRBD2 covers 7 bases. The CDR3 consists of 17 residues. CDR1 and CDR2 from the germline V gene are ENHRY and SYGVKD. The trim removed 3 bases at V and 5 bases at J, leaving 15 bases unmatched. CDR3 nucleotide sequence: TGTGCCATCAGTGACCCCCGGGCGCGGGAGTCGATGGAGACCCAGTACTTC. It codes for CAISDPRARESMETQYF.

In this sample, this clone turned up a few times. This chain joins TRBV7-2 and TRBJ2-7, with D perhaps matching TRBD2 (6 bases). Trimming took off 3 bases at V and 6 bases at J, with 21 bases between the two ends. Germline-derived CDR1 and CDR2 are SGHTA and FQGNSA. CDR3 length: 16 residues. CDR3 loop: CASSFGPETSLREQYF. CDR3 DNA sequence: TGTGCCAGCAGCTTTGGGCCCGAGACTAGTCTTCGCGAGCAGTACTTC.

The chain links TRBV19 to TRBJ2-6, with a possible D match to TRBD2 (5 bases). Germline V gene data show CDR1 as LNHDA and CDR2 as SQIVND (reference sequence). Trimming shortened V by 6 bases and J by 1 base, and 13 bases separated the two germline ends. The CDR3 sequence is 16 residues long. Here the CDR3 reads CASSGVLGSGANVLTF. For the CDR3, the DNA is TGTGCCAGTAGCGGGGTCCTCGGATCTGGGGCCAACGTCCTGACTTTC.

The rearrangement joins TRBV7-2 to TRBJ1-6; TRBD1 matches at 7 bases. Looked up from germline, CDR1 is SGHTA and CDR2 is FQGNSA. This CDR3 has 13 amino acids. V dropped 5 bases and J dropped 10; count of bases not matched to a gene: 5. The CDR3 is CASSIDRESPLHF. The DNA of the CDR3 is TGTGCCAGCAGCATCGACAGGGAATCACCCCTCCACTTT.

This clone was counted a few times. This sequence joins TRBV30 and TRBJ1-3; perhaps TRBD1 as D (5 bases). The CDR3 spans 14 residues. Germline CDR1 is GTSNPN and CDR2 is SVGIG (reference sequence). The V and J ends lost 2 bases and 8 bases respectively, with 16 bases between them. The CDR3 loop is CAWSLPWEGDTIYF. In DNA, the CDR3 is TGTGCCTGGAGTCTACCTTGGGAAGGGGACACCATATATTTT.

V and J are TRBV5-5 and TRBJ2-3; no firm D call. CDR3 size: 12 residues. Germline V gene lookup returns CDR1 SGHKS and CDR2 YYEKEE (reference sequence). Trimming stripped 2 bases from V and 6 bases from J, with 7 bases between. This chain's CDR3 is CASSLESDTQYF. The DNA of the CDR3 is TGTGCCAGCAGCTTAGAATCCGATACGCAGTATTTT.

The rearrangement joins TRBV11-2 to TRBJ2-6, with D perhaps being TRBD1 or TRBD2 (5 bases each). CDR1 is SGHAT, CDR2 FQNNGV, per germline. The V end was cut by 2 bases, the J end by 8 bases, with 19 bases between. The CDR3 is made up of 17 amino acids. CDR3 nucleotide sequence: TGTGCCAGCAGCTTATCTAGCTCTTTCAGGGTGCCCAACGTCCTGACTTTC. It specifies CASSLSSSFRVPNVLTF.

This chain uses TRBV28 with TRBJ1-1; TRBD1 aligns across 8 bases. CDR1 is MDHEN and CDR2 is SYDVKM in the germline V gene. This CDR3 has 14 amino acids. J was trimmed by 1 base and V by 7 bases; bases with no gene match: 5. This chain's CDR3 is CASTSGGTNTEAFF. Written as DNA, the CDR3 is TGTGCCAGCACTTCAGGGGGCACGAACACTGAAGCTTTCTTT.

This clone appeared many times. J is TRBJ1-5 and V is TRBV4-1; weak D call: TRBD1 (5 bases). The CDR3 contains 15 residues. Germline V lookup: CDR1 MGHRA, CDR2 YSYEKL. Trimming removed 3 bases from V and 3 bases from J, with 12 bases in between. The CDR3: CASSQRAGLNQPQHF. CDR3 bases: TGCGCCAGCAGCCAGCGGGCAGGGCTCAATCAGCCCCAGCATTTT.

This chain links TRBV9 with TRBJ2-1; possibly TRBD1 or TRBD2 for D (5 bases each). Germline CDR1 is SGDLS and CDR2 is YYNGEE. The ends were cut back, 0 bases at V and 4 bases at J, with 11 bases in the middle. This CDR3 has 15 residues. CDR3 residues: CASSVDGDGYNEQFF. CDR3 coding DNA: TGTGCCAGCAGCGTAGACGGGGACGGATACAATGAGCAGTTCTTC.

This clone was found a few times. CDR3: CASGDNGNTEAFF. The CDR3 coding sequence is TGTGCTAGTGGTGACAACGGAAACACTGAAGCTTTCTTT. J is TRBJ1-1 and V is TRBV12-5; D is unresolved. The CDR3 runs 13 residues. The germline gives CDR1 LGHNT, CDR2 FRNRAP. Trimming removed 5 bases from V and 2 bases from J, with 9 bases in between.

This clone was seen more than once but under ten times. The chain employs TRBV10-3 and TRBJ2-5; TRBD2 matches 8 bases. Per germline, CDR1 ENHRY and CDR2 SYGVKD. V lost 10 bases to trimming and J lost 4 bases; unmatched junction nucleotides: 11. The CDR3 is 14 amino acids. CDR3 sequence reads: CATAKRENGETQYF. CDR3 in DNA: TGTGCCACGGCTAAGCGGGAGAATGGAGAGACCCAGTACTTC.

This clone was picked up a small number of times. V is TRBV27 and J is TRBJ1-5; D is unresolved. The V end lost 5 bases, the J end lost 5 bases, and 10 bases lay between the germline ends. CDR3 size: 13 residues. The germline CDR1 and CDR2 sequences are MNHEY and SMNVEV (reference sequence). The CDR3 loop is CASSPYSYQPQHF. The DNA for the CDR3 is TGTGCCAGCAGTCCCTACAGTTATCAGCCCCAGCATTTT.

With respect to this clone: With a much larger clone just one base away, this may be a read error. This chain connects TRBV7-3 to TRBJ2-2; no definite D call. Germline V gene sequence: CDR1 SGHTA, CDR2 FQGTGA. This CDR3 spans 12 amino acids. V gave up 2 bases and J gave up 6 bases, with 4 bases separating them. The CDR3 DNA sequence: TGTGCCAGCAGCTTAGAGGCCGGGGAGCTGTTTTTT. Its translation: CASSLEAGELFF.

In its sample, this clone was seen a few times. The CDR3 loop is CASSRGSSPGTQFF. The CDR3, as DNA: TGTGCCAGCAGCCGAGGTAGCAGCCCGGGTACGCAGTTCTTC. The chain recombines TRBV7-9 with TRBJ2-1; no clear D. The CDR3 is 14 residues long. CDR1 and CDR2 (germline): SEHNR, FQNEAQ (reference sequence). Trimming shortened V by 5 bases and J by 12 bases, and 20 bases separated the two germline ends.

The V call is TRBV11-2, the J call TRBJ1-6; 8 positions agree with TRBD1. The CDR3 loop spans 15 amino acids. Germline trimming cut 5 bases from V and 9 bases from J; bases unmatched to any gene: 9. Germline V gene data show CDR1 as SGHAT and CDR2 as FQNNGV. The CDR3 sequence: CASSRSRDRISPLHF. The CDR3 DNA sequence: TGTGCCAGCAGCAGATCCCGGGACAGGATTTCACCCCTCCACTTT.